These 9 T cell receptor beta chains were sequenced from one sample in a study of response to subunit inactivated influenza vaccine. TCRdb itself ran the RT-PCR reads through MiXCR, one entry per CDR3 protein. The data hold about 480,000 distinct CDR3 sequences, with approximately 24% observed a single time. The sequenced sample was CD4+ T cells sorted from PBMCs, obtained approximately 5 days after vaccination. These receptors came from a man aged 45-65 years who received an inactivated influenza vaccine.

V gene TRBV20-1 combines with J gene TRBJ2-7; D could derive from TRBD1 or TRBD2 (5 bases each). There are 14 residues in the CDR3. V was shortened by 3 bases and J by 6 bases, with 18 bases between the two germline ends. Looked up from germline, CDR1 is DFQATT and CDR2 is SNEGSKA (reference sequence). DNA for the CDR3: TGCAGTGCTAGGGATCTCGGGGCGCTTTCCGAGCAGTACTTC. Its translation: CSARDLGALSEQYF.

This clonotype was found a few times. This chain uses TRBV9 with TRBJ2-5, with TRBD2 matching over 12 bases. From germline, CDR1 is SGDLS and CDR2 YYNGEE. The CDR3 loop spans 18 amino acids. Unmatched junction bases numbered 14, after V lost 4 bases and J lost 4 bases. This CDR3 reads CASSKQASGRASVETQYF. The CDR3 nucleotides are TGTGCCAGCAGCAAACAGGCTAGCGGGAGGGCCTCAGTAGAGACCCAGTACTTC.

Many counts were recorded for this clonotype. The chain carries TRBV29-1 and TRBJ1-5, with no clear D. In germline, CDR1 is SQVTM, CDR2 ANQGSEA. The V end lost 4 bases, the J end lost 0 bases, and 7 bases lay between the germline ends. The CDR3 is made up of 13 amino acids. The CDR3 protein is CSVALGSNQPQHF. CDR3 coding DNA: TGCAGCGTTGCGCTCGGTAGCAATCAGCCCCAGCATTTT.

J is TRBJ2-3 and V is TRBV4-2; TRBD1 aligns across 7 bases. Germline V CDR1 and CDR2: LGHNA, YNFKEQ. The CDR3 runs to 16 residues. The J segment lost 5 bases and the V segment lost 0 bases, leaving 8 bases of the junction unmatched. The CDR3 spells CASSQDRKGARDTQYF. CDR3 DNA: TGTGCCAGCAGCCAAGATCGGAAGGGGGCGAGAGATACGCAGTATTTT.

This clonotype has only a few counts. The chain uses TRBV5-7 and TRBJ2-2; no reliable D call. TRBV5-7 is treated as an ORF (open reading frame) with a function not yet certain. Trimming removed 1 base from V and 2 bases from J, with 15 bases in between. There are 17 residues in the CDR3. This CDR3 is CASSLKYGPINTGELFF. CDR3 nucleotides: TGTGCCAGCAGCTTGAAGTATGGGCCCATTAACACCGGGGAGCTGTTTTTT.

This clonotype was recorded a few times. The V gene is TRBV20-1, the J gene TRBJ2-1, with D unclear. Trimming removed 2 bases from V and 3 bases from J, with 26 bases in between. The length of the CDR3 is 19 residues. From germline, CDR1 is DFQATT and CDR2 SNEGSKA (reference sequence). CDR3 DNA: TGCAGTGCTAGACCATCCGCTATAGGGCCTTCCGCGGACTACAATGAGCAGTTCTTC. It specifies CSARPSAIGPSADYNEQFF.

This clonotype was picked up a small number of times. The junction does not match germline at one end; this may be a read error. The chain couples TRBV12-3 or TRBV12-4 to TRBJ2-1; D may be TRBD2 (7 bases). This CDR3 has 18 amino acids. The CDR3 coding sequence is TGTGTCAGCAGTTTTGTGGCGCGGGGGCCCTACAAACGCAATGAGCAGTTCTTC. It specifies CVSSFVARGPYKRNEQFF.

V and J are TRBV25-1 and TRBJ2-7, with 10 bases matching TRBD1. The CDR3 length is 17 residues. The trim removed 4 bases at V and 0 bases at J, leaving 9 bases unmatched. CDR1 is MGHDK and CDR2 is SYGVNS in the germline V gene. CDR3 nucleotides: TGTGCCAGCAGTGCAGACAGGGGGCCCCGGTCCTCCTACGAGCAGTACTTC. Residues: CASSADRGPRSSYEQYF.

This clonotype is a singleton in its sample. The rearrangement links TRBV24-1 to TRBJ2-5; D perhaps matches TRBD2 (7 bases). The CDR3 totals 16 residues. V was cut by 2 bases and J by 1 base, with 13 bases left in between. The germline gives CDR1 KGHDR, CDR2 SFDVKD. CDR3 DNA: TGTGCCACCAGTGATTCCGGGCGGGGGCCCCAAGAGACCCAGTACTTC. The encoded protein is CATSDSGRGPQETQYF.